The rows below give T cell receptor beta chains drawn from one sample of a study of OX40 agonist ivuxolimab in advanced cancers. Measured with immunoSEQ multiplex PCR; TCRdb has only the in-frame clones, and not every one. The data contain roughly 53,000 clones, about 83% of them seen just once; the ten biggest clones take up around 0.7%. This specimen was CD4+ or CD8+ T cells sorted from blood, taken in a trial of the OX40 agonist ivuxolimab. These receptors were obtained from an adult with an advanced solid tumor such as melanoma, head and neck, liver or kidney cancer. The CDR3 runs from the conserved cysteine through the conserved F or W. A D gene is named only where the DNA matches it firmly. Rows give clone size only sometimes, using once, few, many, or a class for an expanded clone.

d_call: .; clone_size: .; v_call: TRBV4-1; j_call: TRBJ2-2; cdr3_nt: TGCGCCAGCAGTCTTTCGGCCAGGGGTGGCGGGGAGCTGTTTTTT; cdr3_aa: CASSLSARGGGELFF
d_call: TRBD1; clone_size: .; v_call: TRBV7-9; j_call: TRBJ2-1; cdr3_nt: TGTGCCAGCAGCTCAAAAACAGGGGAAGACAATGAGCAGTTCTTC; cdr3_aa: CASSSKTGEDNEQFF
d_call: .; clone_size: once; v_call: TRBV7-2; j_call: TRBJ2-1; cdr3_nt: TGTGCCAGCAGCTTAGAGGGGCGGGGTGAGCAGTTCTTC; cdr3_aa: CASSLEGRGEQFF
d_call: .; clone_size: .; v_call: TRBV29-1; j_call: TRBJ2-1; cdr3_nt: TGCAGCGTTGAAGCGACTAGTTTTGAGCAGTTCTTC; cdr3_aa: CSVEATSFEQFF
d_call: .; clone_size: .; v_call: TRBV19; j_call: TRBJ2-3; cdr3_nt: TGTGCCAGTAGTCGGAGCACAGATACGCAGTATTTT; cdr3_aa: CASSRSTDTQYF
d_call: .; clone_size: .; v_call: TRBV7-2; j_call: TRBJ1-2; cdr3_nt: TGTGCCAGCAGCCCTGGACAGCCGGGCTATGGCTACACCTTC; cdr3_aa: CASSPGQPGYGYTF
d_call: TRBD1; clone_size: .; v_call: TRBV19; j_call: TRBJ1-1; cdr3_nt: TGTGCCAGTAGCAGGGACAGAAACACTGAAGCTTTCTTT; cdr3_aa: CASSRDRNTEAFF
d_call: .; clone_size: .; v_call: TRBV4-2; j_call: TRBJ2-7; cdr3_nt: TGTGCCAGCAGCCCGAGTCTAGCGAGGACCTCCTACGAGCAGTACTTC; cdr3_aa: CASSPSLARTSYEQYF
d_call: .; clone_size: few; v_call: TRBV30; j_call: TRBJ1-4; cdr3_nt: TGTGCCTCAAGCCGGGGGGGCGCGTCTAATGAAAAACTGTTTTTT; cdr3_aa: CASSRGGASNEKLFF
d_call: .; clone_size: .; v_call: TRBV19; j_call: TRBJ1-1; cdr3_nt: TGTGCCAGTAGGGTCGCGGGGGTGAGCACTGAAGCTTTCTTT; cdr3_aa: CASRVAGVSTEAFF
d_call: .; clone_size: .; v_call: TRBV20-1; j_call: TRBJ2-5; cdr3_nt: TGCAGTGCCAGAAGACAAGAGACCCAGTACTTC; cdr3_aa: CSARRQETQYF
d_call: TRBD2; clone_size: .; v_call: TRBV9; j_call: TRBJ2-1; cdr3_nt: TGTGCCAGCAGCGTAGTCCTAGCGGGAGACAATGAGCAGTTCTTC; cdr3_aa: CASSVVLAGDNEQFF
d_call: .; clone_size: .; v_call: TRBV5-1; j_call: TRBJ2-3; cdr3_nt: TGCGCCAGCAGCGCGGGACTGGAATCAACAGATACGCAGTATTTT; cdr3_aa: CASSAGLESTDTQYF
d_call: TRBD2; clone_size: .; v_call: TRBV2; j_call: TRBJ2-3; cdr3_nt: TGTGCCAGCAGTCTTCTAGCGGGGGGCACAGATACGCAGTATTTT; cdr3_aa: CASSLLAGGTDTQYF
d_call: .; clone_size: .; v_call: TRBV29-1; j_call: TRBJ1-4; cdr3_nt: TGCAGCGTTAGGGCAACTAATGAAAAACTGTTTTTT; cdr3_aa: CSVRATNEKLFF
d_call: .; clone_size: .; v_call: TRBV21-1; j_call: TRBJ2-1; cdr3_nt: TGTGCCAGCAGCGGGCCAGGGATGGGCAATGAGCAGTTCTTC; cdr3_aa: CASSGPGMGNEQFF
d_call: .; clone_size: .; v_call: TRBV4-3; j_call: TRBJ1-5; cdr3_nt: TGCGCCAGCAGCCAAGACAGACTTCAGCCCCAGCATTTT; cdr3_aa: CASSQDRLQPQHF
d_call: .; clone_size: .; v_call: TRBV5-1; j_call: TRBJ2-5; cdr3_nt: TGCGCCAGCAGCCCCACACCTCAAGAGACCCAGTACTTC; cdr3_aa: CASSPTPQETQYF
d_call: TRBD2; clone_size: .; v_call: TRBV18; j_call: TRBJ2-3; cdr3_nt: TGTGCCAGCTCACCTACTAGCGGGAGCACAGATACGCAGTATTTT; cdr3_aa: CASSPTSGSTDTQYF
d_call: .; clone_size: .; v_call: TRBV27; j_call: TRBJ2-7; cdr3_nt: TGTGCCAGCAGCACCCCGGGACAATCTATAGGCGAGCAGTACTTC; cdr3_aa: CASSTPGQSIGEQYF
d_call: .; clone_size: .; v_call: TRBV2; j_call: TRBJ1-4; cdr3_nt: TGTGCCAGCAGTGCGCGTTTAGGAGGAGGTGAAAAACTGTTTTTT; cdr3_aa: CASSARLGGGEKLFF
d_call: .; clone_size: .; v_call: TRBV28; j_call: TRBJ2-1; cdr3_nt: TGTGCCAGCAGGGGGGCTTCCTACAATGAGCAGTTCTTC; cdr3_aa: CASRGASYNEQFF
d_call: .; clone_size: .; v_call: TRBV6-5; j_call: TRBJ1-1; cdr3_nt: TGTGCCAGCAGTTACTCGGCGTCGGGGAACACTGAAGCTTTCTTT; cdr3_aa: CASSYSASGNTEAFF
d_call: .; clone_size: .; v_call: TRBV6-1; j_call: TRBJ1-2; cdr3_nt: TGTGCCAGCAGTGAAGTGAGGACGGCGAACTATGGCTACACCTTC; cdr3_aa: CASSEVRTANYGYTF
d_call: .; clone_size: few; v_call: TRBV5-1; j_call: TRBJ2-3; cdr3_nt: TGCGCCAGCAGCGGGGCCAGCGGGAGCACAGATACGCAGTATTTT; cdr3_aa: CASSGASGSTDTQYF
d_call: TRBD2; clone_size: .; v_call: TRBV4-1; j_call: TRBJ2-1; cdr3_nt: TGCGCCAGCAGCCGGGCAATGGGGGGGAGCTCCTACAATGAGCAGTTCTTC; cdr3_aa: CASSRAMGGSSYNEQFF
d_call: TRBD2; clone_size: .; v_call: TRBV4-3; j_call: TRBJ2-3; cdr3_nt: TGCGCCAGCAGCCAAGTCGGGGGGGCGTTAGATACGCAGTATTTT; cdr3_aa: CASSQVGGALDTQYF
d_call: .; clone_size: .; v_call: TRBV5-4; j_call: TRBJ2-1; cdr3_nt: TGTGCCAGCAGCTTGCTTTTCGGGGTTGGGGAGCAGTTCTTC; cdr3_aa: CASSLLFGVGEQFF
d_call: TRBD1; clone_size: .; v_call: TRBV7-2; j_call: TRBJ2-1; cdr3_nt: TGTGCCAGCAGCCCGACAGGGGTTGAGATATACAATGAGCAGTTCTTC; cdr3_aa: CASSPTGVEIYNEQFF
d_call: .; clone_size: .; v_call: TRBV5-1; j_call: TRBJ2-7; cdr3_nt: TGCGCCAGCAGCTTGATCAGTGGCTCCTACGAGCAGTACTTC; cdr3_aa: CASSLISGSYEQYF
d_call: .; clone_size: few; v_call: TRBV11-2; j_call: TRBJ1-2; cdr3_nt: TGTGCCAGCAGCCCGATAGTGGATGGCTACACCTTC; cdr3_aa: CASSPIVDGYTF
d_call: .; clone_size: .; v_call: TRBV18; j_call: TRBJ1-2; cdr3_nt: TGTGCCAGCTCCCCTGATGCGGGGGGGCCAGGTGGCTACACCTTC; cdr3_aa: CASSPDAGGPGGYTF
d_call: TRBD2; clone_size: few; v_call: TRBV29-1; j_call: TRBJ2-2; cdr3_nt: TGCAGCGTTGAAGGTCGGGGGGGAAACACCGGGGAGCTGTTTTTT; cdr3_aa: CSVEGRGGNTGELFF
d_call: TRBD1; clone_size: .; v_call: TRBV29-1; j_call: TRBJ2-7; cdr3_nt: TGCAGCGTTGACTCAGGGCAGGGGGCCTACGAGCAGTACTTC; cdr3_aa: CSVDSGQGAYEQYF
d_call: .; clone_size: few; v_call: TRBV19; j_call: TRBJ1-5; cdr3_nt: TGTGCCAGGCCCATTCCCCAGGGGCGCCTACTAGGACAGCCCCAGCATTTT; cdr3_aa: CARPIPQGRLLGQPQHF
d_call: TRBD1; clone_size: .; v_call: TRBV27; j_call: TRBJ2-7; cdr3_nt: TGTGCCAGCAGTATAACCGGGACAGCCTACGAGCAGTACTTC; cdr3_aa: CASSITGTAYEQYF
d_call: .; clone_size: .; v_call: TRBV6-1; j_call: TRBJ2-2; cdr3_nt: TGTGCCAGCAGTGAGCGGGTTTGGGCCGGGGAGCTGTTTTTT; cdr3_aa: CASSERVWAGELFF
d_call: TRBD2; clone_size: medium-sized; v_call: TRBV4-2; j_call: TRBJ2-7; cdr3_nt: TGTGCCAGCAGCCAAATCTTCCTAGCGGGTTACGAGCAGTACTTC; cdr3_aa: CASSQIFLAGYEQYF
d_call: .; clone_size: few; v_call: TRBV7-2; j_call: TRBJ2-5; cdr3_nt: TGTGCCAGCAGCTTAGAGCTCCAAGAGACCCAGTACTTC; cdr3_aa: CASSLELQETQYF
d_call: TRBD2; clone_size: few; v_call: TRBV7-2; j_call: TRBJ2-7; cdr3_nt: TGTGCCAGCAGGACTAGCGGGACCGACGAGCAGTACTTC; cdr3_aa: CASRTSGTDEQYF
d_call: .; clone_size: .; v_call: TRBV7-2; j_call: TRBJ2-7; cdr3_nt: TGTGCCAGCAGCTTAGTGGCTAGTGGCTACGAGCAGTACTTC; cdr3_aa: CASSLVASGYEQYF
d_call: TRBD1; clone_size: .; v_call: TRBV11-2; j_call: TRBJ1-6; cdr3_nt: TGTGCCAGCAGCTTCGGGACAGGGTTTGGGGGTTCACCCCTCCACTTT; cdr3_aa: CASSFGTGFGGSPLHF
d_call: TRBD2; clone_size: few; v_call: TRBV28; j_call: TRBJ2-1; cdr3_nt: TGTGCCAGCATCTTAGCGGGAGGCGCCTACAATGAGCAGTTCTTC; cdr3_aa: CASILAGGAYNEQFF
d_call: .; clone_size: .; v_call: TRBV6-1; j_call: TRBJ2-5; cdr3_nt: TGTGCCAGCAGTGAACGGGACCTCTGGGGAGAGACCCAGTACTTC; cdr3_aa: CASSERDLWGETQYF
d_call: .; clone_size: .; v_call: TRBV7-2; j_call: TRBJ2-1; cdr3_nt: TGTGCCAGCAGCTTAAAGGCTGAGCAGTTCTTC; cdr3_aa: CASSLKAEQFF
d_call: .; clone_size: .; v_call: TRBV7-8; j_call: TRBJ1-2; cdr3_nt: TGTGCCAGCAGCTTAGCCGAGGGGGGCAGCTATGGCTACACCTTC; cdr3_aa: CASSLAEGGSYGYTF
d_call: .; clone_size: .; v_call: TRBV28; j_call: TRBJ2-1; cdr3_nt: TGTGCCAGCAGTTTAAACAAGTGGGGAGTCATTCAAACCAATGAGCAGTTCTTC; cdr3_aa: CASSLNKWGVIQTNEQFF
d_call: .; clone_size: .; v_call: TRBV18; j_call: TRBJ2-7; cdr3_nt: TGTGCCAGCTCACCGGGCGGGACAGAGGGCGAGCAGTACTTC; cdr3_aa: CASSPGGTEGEQYF